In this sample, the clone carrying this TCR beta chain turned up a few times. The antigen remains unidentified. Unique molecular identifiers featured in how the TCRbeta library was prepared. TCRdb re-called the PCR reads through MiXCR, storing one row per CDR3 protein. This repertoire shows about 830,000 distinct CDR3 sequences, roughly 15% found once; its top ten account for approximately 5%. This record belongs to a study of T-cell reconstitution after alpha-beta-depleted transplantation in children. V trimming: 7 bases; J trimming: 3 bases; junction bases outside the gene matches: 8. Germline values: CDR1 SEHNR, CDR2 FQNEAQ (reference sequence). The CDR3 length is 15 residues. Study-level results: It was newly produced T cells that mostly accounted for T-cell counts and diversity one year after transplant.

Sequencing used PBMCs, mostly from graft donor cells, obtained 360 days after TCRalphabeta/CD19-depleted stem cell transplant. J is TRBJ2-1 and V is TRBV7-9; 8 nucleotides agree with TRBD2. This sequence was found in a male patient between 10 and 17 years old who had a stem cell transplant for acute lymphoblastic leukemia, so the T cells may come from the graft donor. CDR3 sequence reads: CASTGGPWVYNEQFF. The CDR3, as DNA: TGTGCCAGCACGGGAGGGCCTTGGGTCTACAATGAGCAGTTCTTC.